This T cell receptor beta chain is from a study of blood T cell repertoires in COVID-19. The wider study: From the United States, Italy and Spain came samples of acute and convalescent COVID-19. PBMCs, B-cell-depleted T cells, or T cells provided the cDNA or gDNA that made up the material.

The CDR3 is 14 amino acids. Germline values: CDR1 MNHEY, CDR2 SVGAGI. V lost 8 bases, J lost 7 bases, and 20 bases lay in between. Libraries were prepared by immunoSEQ multiplex PCR; TCRdb keeps only in-frame clonotypes and omits some of them. The repertoire holds fewer than 35,000 clones, with approximately 79% as singletons. The sample taken for sequencing was peripheral blood. This clonotype was sampled from an elderly man with active or convalescent COVID-19. The chain is built from TRBV6-5 and TRBJ2-5, with D possibly matching TRBD2 (5 bases). CDR3 coding DNA: TGTGCCAGCTGTTTTGACTTCGGAGAGGGGACCCAGTACTTC. This codes for CASCFDFGEGTQYF.